The sequence of this T cell receptor beta chain was determined in a study of somatic mutations in cytotoxic T cells in rheumatoid arthritis (dated by TCRdb to about 2017). Background on the whole study: Patient peripheral blood (approximately 30 ml EDTA) was drawn right after diagnosis and before any treatment started. A FACSAria II or Sony SH800 was used to flow-sort some V beta antibody-stained T-cell populations at nearly 100% purity, and TCRB sequencing was also done on sorted V beta1+ cells. In newly diagnosed rheumatoid arthritis without treatment, the study examined if expanded CD8+ T-cell clones harbor somatic mutations, relying on TCRB deep sequencing to characterize clonality. For roughly 61 rheumatoid arthritis patients and some 20 healthy controls, TCRB deep sequencing was carried out. Patient and control groups had essentially identical median ages.

As for this clone: Its antigen has not been determined. No per-base quality is available; no much larger clone lies one base away.

The paper as a whole reports these results and caveats: The largest CD8+ clone made up more than 20% of CD8+ cells in about an eighth of the roughly 65 patients, and blood and synovial fluid shared several identical CD8+ TCRB sequences. CD8+ clonality increased with age in patients (Spearman r of about 0.45) but not in healthy controls. CD8+ T-cell clonality did not differ significantly between rheumatoid arthritis patients and age-matched healthy controls. Viral specificity could not be ruled out by absence from virus-specific databases, and the antigen targets of the expanded CD8+ clones remained unknown.

CD4+ and CD8+ cells were isolated by positive magnetic bead selection on an AutoMACS, and purity was checked by flow cytometry. Initial screening for clonal expansions relied on flow cytometry with a TCR V beta antibody panel, after which sorted CD8+ fractions underwent TCRB deep sequencing for characterization. Peripheral blood mononuclear cells were obtained using density gradient separation with Ficoll-Paque PLUS. DNA was extracted from CD4-enriched, CD8-enriched or PBMC samples with Nucleospin Tissue or Tissue XS kits and quantified with a Qubit 2.0 fluorometer. TCRB CDR3 sequencing used the immunoSEQ assay on genomic DNA. The study's own analysis went as follows. When patient CD8+ clones exceeding 1% were checked against published virus-specific TCRB sequences, only a few matched. Only productive TCRB rearrangements were included in the analyses. Defining a clone by its unique TCRB CDR3 sequence, the study calculated clonality as a productive clonality index derived from Shannon entropy. To calculate repertoire overlap between two samples, the template counts of each clone were considered relative to each sample's total templates. V-gene usage measured by flow cytometry correlated with TCRB sequencing V-gene usage, with a Spearman r of less than 0.65. TCRdb stores this immuneACCESS table with in-frame sequences only. Part of the clones is absent; in the studies checked, under half of the shortfall reflects unresolved V genes, and no reason is known for the rest. V, J and clone size are taken as reported in that table, and D and trimming were inferred from the DNA itself. The sample contains 7,500 to 10,000 clones, roughly 85% of them found a single time. The ten largest make up approximately 40% of the sample.

This receptor was identified in an adult with rheumatoid arthritis. Input material: CD8+ T cells sorted from blood.

CDR3 sequence: CASSLDPRQRELRETQYF. The DNA reads as follows: TGCGCCAGCAGCTTGGACCCCAGGCAGCGAGAGCTTAGGGAGACCCAGTACTTC. Rearrangement joined TRBV5-1 to TRBJ2-5, with the identity of the D gene unclear. V drops 0 bases and J drops 5 bases, leaving 23 bases in between. The germline V gene provides CDR1 SGHRS and CDR2 YFSETQ. CDR3 length: 18 amino acids, cysteine to phenylalanine. CDR3 DNA is the only sequence kept; it has 54 bases, read in frame from the first base.